Presented here are 24 T cell receptor beta chains from one specimen sequenced in a study of shared clonotypes between healthy human individuals. Some clones are missing from TCRdb's copy, which holds only in-frame ones; the method was immunoSEQ multiplex PCR. Here the sample spans about 710,000 clones, 73% being singletons. The specimen was memory CD4+ T cells sorted from blood. The subset: CD45RA-negative fraction. The receptors here all came from a woman aged 25 to 39 in good health.

J is TRBJ2-7 and V is TRBV10-3; D may be TRBD2 (6 bases). Trimming shortened V by 6 bases and J by 2 bases, and 11 bases separated the two germline ends. Germline V gene lookup returns CDR1 ENHRY and CDR2 SYGVKD. The CDR3 runs to 13 residues. The CDR3 loop reads CAIREGSTYEQYF. CDR3 bases: TGTGCCATCAGGGAGGGTTCGACCTACGAGCAGTACTTC.

The chain uses TRBV19 and TRBJ2-7, with D perhaps TRBD1 (6 bases). This CDR3 spans 14 amino acids. Per the germline V gene, CDR1 is LNHDA and CDR2 is SQIVND (reference sequence). V lost 5 bases and J lost 1, with 12 bases in between. The CDR3 here is CASSATGWSYEQYF. As DNA, the CDR3 is TGTGCCAGTAGTGCGACAGGATGGTCCTACGAGCAGTACTTC.

V usage is TRBV19 and J usage is TRBJ2-7; TRBD2 agrees at 8 bases. V was pared by 2 bases and J by 5 bases, with 5 bases of the junction left unmatched. Germline V lookup: CDR1 LNHDA, CDR2 SQIVND (reference sequence). CDR3 length: 14 residues. CDR3 sequence: CASSISGRRNEQYF. CDR3 nucleotides: TGTGCCAGTAGTATAAGCGGGAGAAGGAACGAGCAGTACTTC.

The genes are TRBV28 and TRBJ2-1, with unresolved D. From germline, CDR1 is MDHEN and CDR2 SYDVKM. V lost 4 bases and J lost 1, with 8 bases in between. This CDR3 spans 14 amino acids. In DNA form, the CDR3 reads TGTGCCAGCAGTTCCATTCGGTCCTACAATGAGCAGTTCTTC. This gives the protein CASSSIRSYNEQFF.

The gene calls are TRBV28 and TRBJ2-1; TRBD2 might be the D (5 bases). Trimming pared 8 bases from V and 7 bases from J, leaving 18 bases between. The CDR3 runs 14 residues. In germline, CDR1 is MDHEN, CDR2 SYDVKM. In DNA form, the CDR3 reads TGTGCCAGCCTTTCTTACCCTAGCAATAATGAGCAGTTCTTC. Amino acids: CASLSYPSNNEQFF.

This clone was observed a single time. V and J are TRBV29-1 and TRBJ2-2; the D call may be TRBD1 or TRBD2 (5 bases each). The CDR3 extends over 13 amino acids. Germline V gives CDR1 SQVTM, CDR2 ANQGSEA. V dropped 7 bases and J dropped 3 bases, with 12 bases sitting between them. The CDR3 spells CSGRDGYTGELFF. CDR3 nucleotide sequence: TGCAGCGGCCGGGACGGTTACACCGGGGAGCTGTTTTTT.

The rearrangement uses TRBV19 and TRBJ2-3; TRBD2 agrees at 11 bases. V shed 5 bases, J shed 6 bases, and the junction held 7 bases outside the gene matches. CDR1 and CDR2 from the germline V gene are LNHDA and SQIVND (reference sequence). The CDR3 loop spans 15 amino acids. The CDR3 nucleotides are TGTGCCAGTAGTCGGTCTAGCGGGAGGCGGGATACGCAGTATTTT. Encoded protein: CASSRSSGRRDTQYF.

The chain is built from TRBV6-5 and TRBJ2-7, with D possibly TRBD1 on 5 matching bases. V was shortened by 0 bases and J by 2 bases, with 11 bases between the two germline ends. This CDR3 region has 15 residues. From germline, CDR1 is MNHEY and CDR2 SVGAGI. This CDR3 reads CASSYSTVDPYEQYF. The CDR3, as DNA: TGTGCCAGCAGTTACTCGACAGTGGACCCCTACGAGCAGTACTTC.

The chain recombines TRBV30 with TRBJ1-2; TRBD1 agrees at 7 bases. Germline assignment: CDR1 GTSNPN and CDR2 SVGIG (reference sequence). The V segment lost 6 bases and the J segment 7 bases; nucleotides outside the gene matches: 14. CDR3 size: 14 residues. The CDR3 protein is CACLRQGGGGGYTF. CDR3 sequence (DNA): TGTGCCTGCCTCAGACAGGGAGGGGGAGGTGGCTACACCTTC. Filled out from reference TRBV30 and TRBJ1-2, the complete variable domain reads SQTIHQWPATLVQPVGSPLSLECTVEGTSNPNLYWYRQAAGRGLQLLFYSVGIGQISSEVPQNLSASRPQDRQFILSSKKLLLSDSGFYLCACLRQGGGGGYTFGSGTRLTVV.

The rearrangement links TRBV18 to TRBJ2-5, with 7 nucleotides matching TRBD2. The J call is doubtful: the DNA matches TRBJ2-7 better. This CDR3 is built from 14 residues. In germline, CDR1 is KGHSH, CDR2 LQKENI. The CDR3 DNA reads as TGTGCCAGCTCACCAGGGAGGGAACCCTACGAGCAGTACTTC. Amino acids: CASSPGREPYEQYF.

The chain has TRBV4-1 and TRBJ2-3, with 7 bases fitting TRBD2. Germline assignment: CDR1 MGHRA and CDR2 YSYEKL. With 4 bases clipped from V and 0 bases from J, the junction kept 10 bases outside the gene matches. The CDR3 is 17 residues long. CDR3 coding DNA: TGCGCCAGCAGCCCCGAACCTAGCGGATACAGCACAGATACGCAGTATTTT. Amino acids: CASSPEPSGYSTDTQYF.

The gene calls are TRBV10-3 and TRBJ2-7; no clear D. Per the germline V gene, CDR1 is ENHRY and CDR2 is SYGVKD. Trimming stripped 6 bases from V and 7 bases from J, with 16 bases between. The CDR3 runs to 13 residues. The CDR3 reads CAIRPDILGEQYF. The CDR3 coding sequence is TGTGCCATCAGACCCGATATCTTGGGGGAGCAGTACTTC.

The chain carries TRBV10-2 and TRBJ2-1; TRBD2 matches 13 bases. The CDR3 loop spans 15 amino acids. Per the germline V gene, CDR1 is WSHSY and CDR2 is SAAADI. Losses at the gene ends were 6 bases for V and 9 bases for J; bases not matched to a gene: 8. CDR3 amino acids: CASRVGLAGVVEQFF. Here the CDR3 DNA reads TGCGCCAGCAGGGTTGGACTAGCGGGAGTAGTTGAGCAGTTCTTC.

The V call is TRBV19, the J call TRBJ1-5; tentatively, D is TRBD1 (6 bases). The V gene's germline CDR1 is LNHDA and CDR2 SQIVND (reference sequence). The CDR3 is made up of 13 amino acids. Trimming pared 5 bases from V and 5 bases from J, leaving 10 bases between. CDR3 nucleotide sequence: TGTGCCAGTAGTTTAAACAGGGATCAGCCCCAGCATTTT. It is translated as CASSLNRDQPQHF.

The sample holds one count of this clone. This sequence joins TRBV27 and TRBJ2-7, with D tentatively TRBD1 (5 bases). The CDR3 has 12 amino acids. Germline V gene lookup returns CDR1 MNHEY and CDR2 SMNVEV (reference sequence). V was clipped by 4 bases and J by 6 bases, with 10 bases between them. This CDR3 reads CASSSRGREQYF. Written as DNA, the CDR3 is TGTGCCAGCAGTTCTAGGGGCCGCGAGCAGTACTTC.

This chain links TRBV30 with TRBJ1-5; 9 bases line up with TRBD1. CDR1 is GTSNPN and CDR2 is SVGIG in the germline V gene (reference sequence). The CDR3 sequence is 15 residues long. The junction had 9 bases not matched to a gene; V was cut back by 3 bases and J by 6 bases. The CDR3 DNA sequence: TGTGCCTGGAGCCCGGGACAGGGTCGGGTTCAGCCCCAGCATTTT. The encoded protein is CAWSPGQGRVQPQHF.

This clone appeared a single time. J is TRBJ2-7 and V is TRBV21-1; no DNA check was done on the table's D call, TRBD2. TRBV21-1 is described as a pseudogene. The CDR3 is made up of 16 amino acids. The CDR3 here is CASSKGLAGVFHEQYF. The CDR3 nucleotides are TGTGCCAGCAGCAAAGGACTAGCGGGAGTCTTTCACGAGCAGTACTTC.

V usage is TRBV28 and J usage is TRBJ2-6, with 9 bases lining up with TRBD2. The CDR3 runs to 18 residues. The V gene end was trimmed by 3 bases and the J gene end by 0 bases; junction bases not matched to a gene: 6. Germline values: CDR1 MDHEN, CDR2 SYDVKM. The CDR3 sequence: CASSFFSGGSSGANVLTF. In DNA, the CDR3 is TGTGCCAGCAGTTTTTTTAGCGGGGGTAGCTCTGGGGCCAACGTCCTGACTTTC.

The rearrangement joins TRBV5-1 to TRBJ2-5; D may be TRBD1 (5 bases). This CDR3 spans 16 amino acids. CDR1 and CDR2 from the germline V gene are SGHRS and YFSETQ. Trimming took off 4 bases at V and 9 bases at J, with 25 bases between the two ends. CDR3 residues: CASSVQPDTSVGAQYF. CDR3 sequence (DNA): TGCGCCAGCAGCGTCCAACCGGACACCTCCGTAGGGGCCCAGTACTTC.

This chain joins TRBV7-7 and TRBJ2-5, with 14 nucleotides matching TRBD2. The J segment lost 1 base and the V segment lost 6 bases, leaving 7 bases of the junction unmatched. The CDR3 runs to 17 residues. CDR1 and CDR2 (germline): SSHAT, FNYEAQ (reference sequence). The CDR3 DNA follows: TGTGCCAGCAGTTTACACGGACTAGCGGGAGGCCAAGAGACCCAGTACTTC. It encodes CASSLHGLAGGQETQYF.

This clone was recorded at least ten times. The chain carries TRBV5-6 and TRBJ2-3, with D unclear. Trimming left V 2 bases short and J 8 bases short, with 9 bases between. From germline, CDR1 is SGHDT and CDR2 YYEEEE. There are 12 residues in the CDR3. CDR3 amino acids: CASSFHGVTQYF. The CDR3 bases are TGTGCCAGCAGCTTTCACGGCGTTACGCAGTATTTT.

The gene calls are TRBV28 and TRBJ1-1; D remains unclear. Per germline, CDR1 MDHEN and CDR2 SYDVKM. The CDR3 consists of 10 residues. CDR3 loop: CVTQETEAFF. The CDR3 DNA is TGTGTTACCCAGGAGACTGAAGCTTTCTTT.

This clone was picked up many times. This chain connects TRBV27 to TRBJ1-2; TRBD1 matches 7 bases. This CDR3 has 13 residues. CDR1 MNHEY and CDR2 SMNVEV come from the germline V gene (reference sequence). Trimming cost V 0 bases and J 8 bases; bases outside gene matches: 3. CDR3 sequence (DNA): TGTGCCAGCAGTTTATCGGACAGGCGGGGCTACACCTTC. Amino acids: CASSLSDRRGYTF.

This chain connects TRBV7-6 to TRBJ2-3; perhaps TRBD1 as D (5 bases). In germline, CDR1 is SGHVS, CDR2 FNYEAQ. Trimming left V 5 bases short and J 2 bases short, with 11 bases between. The CDR3 is 14 residues long. CDR3 sequence reads: CASSPTDITDTQYF. The DNA of the CDR3 is TGTGCCAGCAGCCCGACAGATATCACAGATACGCAGTATTTT.